The rows below give T cell receptor beta chains drawn from one sample of a study of T cell clones after liver transplantation. This table comes from immunoSEQ multiplex PCR, and its TCRdb copy is limited to in-frame clones, with some not included. Found here are 60,000 or so clones, 60% to 80% of them singletons; the top ten hold around 9.1%. Material: CD4+ T cells from blood, obtained at the 22-month timepoint. All receptors come from a human patient who received a liver transplant. Some T cells may be the graft donor's. The CDR3 runs from the conserved cysteine through the conserved F or W. The D gene is left open where the match is weak. The size entry is marked missing in some rows and otherwise reads once, few, many or a size class.

TRBV7-2	TRBJ2-5	TRBD2	few	CASSSTSGGAETQYF	TGTGCCAGCAGCTCGACTAGCGGGGGGGCGGAGACCCAGTACTTC
TRBV18	TRBJ2-5	-	few	CASSPSGQGETQYF	TGTGCCAGCTCACCAAGCGGACAAGGAGAGACCCAGTACTTC
TRBV19	TRBJ2-6	TRBD1	-	CASRPRGSPSGANVLTF	TGTGCCAGTAGGCCCAGGGGGAGTCCGTCTGGGGCCAACGTCCTGACTTTC
TRBV6-5	TRBJ1-2	-	-	CASRASGHPSGYTF	TGTGCCAGCCGGGCATCAGGGCACCCCTCCGGCTACACCTTC
TRBV27	TRBJ1-4	TRBD1	-	CASSPNRGHEKLFF	TGTGCCAGCAGTCCCAACAGGGGGCACGAAAAACTGTTTTTT
TRBV18	TRBJ2-5	TRBD2	-	CASSPPYLLAGDQETQYF	TGTGCCAGCTCACCACCGTATTTATTAGCGGGGGATCAAGAGACCCAGTACTTC
TRBV6-5	TRBJ2-2	TRBD2	-	CASSRGGLNTGELFF	TGTGCCAGCAGTCGCGGGGGGCTGAACACCGGGGAGCTGTTTTTT
TRBV6-5	TRBJ2-3	-	-	CASSFSGDSNQPQYF	TGTGCCAGCAGTTTTTCCGGGGATAGCAATCAGCCCCAGTATTTT
TRBV18	TRBJ2-1	-	-	CASSPPGTYNEQFF	TGTGCCAGCTCACCGCCCGGGACCTACAATGAGCAGTTCTTC
TRBV9	TRBJ1-2	-	-	CASNVIRDSNYGYTF	TGTGCCAGCAACGTAATTAGGGATTCCAACTATGGCTACACCTTC
TRBV11-3	TRBJ2-1	TRBD2	-	CASSRLAGSPEQFF	TGTGCCAGCAGCCGACTAGCGGGGTCCCCTGAGCAGTTCTTC
TRBV7-2	TRBJ2-7	-	few	CASSSPGTLSYEQYF	TGTGCCAGCAGCTCCCCCGGGACCCTCTCCTACGAGCAGTACTTC
TRBV27	TRBJ1-4	TRBD1	many	CASRPRQGGISPNEKLFF	TGTGCCAGCAGACCACGACAGGGGGGCATCTCTCCAAATGAAAAACTGTTTTTT
TRBV19	TRBJ1-6	-	-	CASSIAAGRGSPLHF	TGTGCCAGTAGTATAGCTGCTGGGCGGGGATCACCCCTCCACTTT
TRBV16	TRBJ2-2	-	-	CASSQSPGNTGELFF	TGTGCCAGCAGCCAATCGCCAGGGAACACCGGGGAGCTGTTTTTT
TRBV28	TRBJ2-7	TRBD1	-	CASSTTGTGSEQYF	TGTGCCAGCAGTACCACCGGGACAGGGAGCGAGCAGTACTTC
TRBV6-1	TRBJ2-7	-	-	CASSETPGYEQYF	TGTGCCAGCAGTGAAACCCCTGGCTACGAGCAGTACTTC
TRBV29-1	TRBJ2-5	TRBD2	-	CSVEVTGGETQYF	TGCAGCGTTGAAGTGACGGGGGGGGAGACCCAGTACTTC
TRBV6-5	TRBJ1-6	-	few	CASSPSVGNSPLHF	TGTGCCAGCAGTCCCTCAGTAGGTAATTCACCCCTCCACTTT
TRBV11-2	TRBJ1-2	-	-	CASSAPRDTANYGYTF	TGTGCCAGCAGCGCGCCCAGGGACACCGCTAACTATGGCTACACCTTC
TRBV27	TRBJ2-5	TRBD2	-	CASRTSGGSPPKTQYF	TGTGCCAGCAGGACTAGCGGGGGCTCTCCCCCGAAGACCCAGTACTTC
TRBV30	TRBJ1-2	-	medium-sized	CAWRRGGYTF	TGTGCCTGGCGCCGTGGAGGCTACACCTTC
TRBV6-1	TRBJ1-5	-	-	CASSEGGLAQPQHF	TGTGCCAGCAGTGAAGGTGGGTTGGCTCAGCCCCAGCATTTT